Presented here are 30 T cell receptor beta chains from one specimen sequenced in a study of control samples from healthy donors and cancer patients. Some clones are missing from TCRdb's copy, which holds only in-frame ones; the method was immunoSEQ multiplex PCR. Found here are approximately 150,000 clones, just over 85% of them singletons; the top ten hold 1.7%. Sequenced input: blood. These receptors originate from a man aged 18 to 30 in good health.

This clone was seen only once. J is TRBJ2-1 and V is TRBV4-1; TRBD2 matches at 8 bases. This CDR3 spans 17 amino acids. Germline lookup yields CDR1 MGHRA and CDR2 YSYEKL. Trimming at V came to 0 bases and at J to 9 bases, leaving 13 bases not matched to a gene. Written as DNA, the CDR3 is TGCGCCAGCAGCCAAGATCAACGGCGGGAGGCCCAGGCTGAGCAGTTCTTC. It yields the protein CASSQDQRREAQAEQFF.

The chain employs TRBV4-3 and TRBJ1-3; D ambiguous. The V end lost 0 bases, the J end lost 2 bases, and 8 bases lay between the germline ends. The CDR3 totals 15 residues. The germline V gene encodes CDR1 LGHNA and CDR2 YSLEER. The CDR3 loop is CASSQETDTGNTIYF. The CDR3 nucleotides read TGCGCCAGCAGCCAAGAAACTGATACTGGAAACACCATATATTTT.

This clone was observed a single time. The chain has TRBV5-1 and TRBJ2-1; a possible D gene is TRBD2 (6 bases). This CDR3 has 13 amino acids. V was pared by 7 bases and J by 9 bases, with 17 bases between. Germline CDR1 is SGHRS and CDR2 is YFSETQ. CDR3 loop: CASELGLGGEQFF. The CDR3 bases are TGCGCCAGCGAGCTTGGGCTGGGGGGTGAGCAGTTCTTC.

The chain carries TRBV30 and TRBJ1-2; TRBD1 matches 10 bases. CDR1 is GTSNPN and CDR2 is SVGIG in the germline V gene (reference sequence). This CDR3 is 13 amino acids long. After removal of 5 bases from V and 4 bases from J, the junction contained 4 bases not matched to a gene. CDR3 DNA: TGTGCCTGGGGGACAGGGGCTACCTATGGCTACACCTTC. Encoded protein: CAWGTGATYGYTF.

This chain joins TRBV5-4 and TRBJ2-5, with a possible D match to TRBD1 (6 bases). CDR3 size: 15 residues. V lost 4 bases and J 5 bases, leaving 18 bases between the germline ends. Germline V gene sequence: CDR1 SGHNT, CDR2 YYREEE (reference sequence). The CDR3 sequence: CASSLPGGAGETQYF. In DNA form, the CDR3 reads TGTGCCAGCAGCCTACCTGGGGGCGCCGGGGAGACCCAGTACTTC.

The chain uses TRBV12-3 or TRBV12-4 and TRBJ1-1; D uncertain. The V gene lost 3 bases and the J gene lost 1 base, with 6 bases spanning the gap. The CDR3 runs 13 residues. This CDR3 is CASSFAGNTEAFF. The DNA of the CDR3 is TGTGCCAGCAGTTTCGCCGGGAACACTGAAGCTTTCTTT.

This chain links TRBV28 with TRBJ1-2, with D perhaps matching TRBD1 (5 bases). V gave up 6 bases and J gave up 6 bases, with 14 bases separating them. This CDR3 is 13 amino acids long. CDR1 MDHEN and CDR2 SYDVKM come from the germline V gene. CDR3 amino acids: CASSSGKGNGYTF. CDR3 DNA sequence: TGTGCCAGCAGCTCAGGGAAAGGGAATGGCTACACCTTC.

This clone was seen more than once but under ten times. The rearrangement uses TRBV30 and TRBJ1-3, with D possibly being TRBD1 (6 bases). In germline, CDR1 is GTSNPN, CDR2 SVGIG (reference sequence). Trimming removed 3 bases from V and 7 bases from J, with 13 bases in between. The CDR3 extends over 13 amino acids. CDR3 residues: CAWRGTTRNTIYF. The DNA of the CDR3 is TGTGCCTGGAGAGGGACAACGCGGAACACCATATATTTT.

This clone has a single count. This chain connects TRBV3-1 (or the pseudogene TRBV3-2) to TRBJ1-6; 8 bases fit TRBD1. Trimming removed 5 bases from V and 0 bases from J; junction bases left unmatched: 3. The CDR3 covers 16 residues. Germline lookup yields CDR1 LGHDT and CDR2 YNNKEL (reference sequence). Here the CDR3 DNA reads TGTGCCAGCAGCTCTCAGGGGGCCTCCTATAATTCACCCCTCCACTTT. It codes for CASSSQGASYNSPLHF.

CDR3 in amino acids: CASSTLAGLAKNIQYF. CDR3 sequence (DNA): TGTGCCAGCAGCACGCTAGCGGGGCTAGCCAAAAACATTCAGTACTTC. The rearrangement links TRBV5-6 to TRBJ2-4; 9 positions match TRBD2. The CDR3 extends over 16 amino acids. Trimming took 4 bases from V and 0 from J; bases not matched to a gene: 5. Germline CDR1 is SGHDT and CDR2 is YYEEEE.

V and J are TRBV2 and TRBJ2-5, with D tentatively TRBD2 (5 bases). Germline V gives CDR1 SNHLY, CDR2 FYNNEI. The V and J ends lost 4 bases and 6 bases respectively, with 15 bases between them. There are 14 residues in the CDR3. As DNA, the CDR3 is TGTGCCAGCAGTGTTGGACCCAACGGGAAGACCCAGTACTTC. Encoded protein: CASSVGPNGKTQYF.

The chain has TRBV29-1 and TRBJ2-7; no firm D call. Germline V lookup: CDR1 SQVTM, CDR2 ANQGSEA. V dropped 6 bases and J dropped 6 bases, with 21 bases sitting between them. The CDR3 extends over 14 amino acids. The CDR3 here is CSVATYAPAREQYF. For the CDR3, the DNA is TGCAGCGTCGCCACTTACGCTCCGGCGCGCGAGCAGTACTTC.

The chain couples TRBV4-1 to TRBJ2-7; maybe TRBD1 (5 bases). This CDR3 has 15 amino acids. The germline V gene encodes CDR1 MGHRA and CDR2 YSYEKL. Deletions cut 2 bases from V and 1 base from J, with 12 bases between. The CDR3 here is CASSQNTGLSYEQYF. Here the CDR3 DNA reads TGCGCCAGCAGCCAAAATACAGGATTATCCTACGAGCAGTACTTC.

The gene calls are TRBV5-1 and TRBJ1-4; 8 positions match TRBD1. The CDR3 runs to 15 residues. J was trimmed by 3 bases and V by 5 bases; bases with no gene match: 6. Per the germline V gene, CDR1 is SGHRS and CDR2 is YFSETQ. The CDR3 DNA is TGCGCCAGCAGTAGTCAGGGGGCACCTAATGAAAAACTGTTTTTT. Translating gives CASSSQGAPNEKLFF.

This clone has just a few counts. The chain links TRBV11-2 to TRBJ2-7; 7 nucleotides agree with TRBD1. CDR3 size: 12 residues. CDR1 and CDR2 (germline): SGHAT, FQNNGV. Unmatched junction bases numbered 3, after V lost 5 bases and J lost 5 bases. Here the CDR3 DNA reads TGTGCCAGCAGCGACAGGGTCAACGAGCAGTACTTC. This gives the protein CASSDRVNEQYF.

This clone was seen once. The V call is TRBV3-1 (or the pseudogene TRBV3-2), the J call TRBJ2-7; no clear D. Germline values: CDR1 LGHDT, CDR2 YNNKEL (reference sequence). CDR3 length: 15 amino acids. The V and J ends lost 2 bases and 1 base respectively, with 12 bases between them. The CDR3, as DNA: TGTGCCAGCAGCCAACGACTCGGTTCGTCCTACGAGCAGTACTTC. It translates to CASSQRLGSSYEQYF.

The J gene is TRBJ2-5, the V gene TRBV27; 9 bases match TRBD2. Germline CDR1 is MNHEY and CDR2 is SMNVEV (reference sequence). This CDR3 is built from 18 residues. The junction had 17 bases not matched to a gene; V was cut back by 5 bases and J by 4 bases. The CDR3 sequence is CASSPHPQTSGGRETQYF. The CDR3 DNA reads TGTGCCAGCAGTCCGCACCCCCAGACTAGCGGTGGGAGAGAGACCCAGTACTTC.

The table lists this clone with a count of one. The CDR3 protein is CASRWWTGKGSNQPQHF. DNA of the CDR3: TGTGCAAGTCGCTGGTGGACAGGGAAGGGAAGCAATCAGCCCCAGCATTTT. This chain joins TRBV12-2 and TRBJ1-5; the D call of TRBD1 is as the table states it, not checked on the DNA. TRBV12-2 is deemed a pseudogene. CDR3 length equals 17 residues.

CDR3 DNA: TGCAGCGTTCGCGACATGGAGACCCAGTACTTC. Its translation is CSVRDMETQYF. The chain joins TRBV29-1 to TRBJ2-5; D gene uncertain. CDR1 SQVTM and CDR2 ANQGSEA come from the germline V gene. Trimming cost V 5 bases and J 5 bases, with 9 bases left between them. The CDR3 is 11 residues long.

The CDR3 is CASSQGDHSGANVLTF. As DNA, the CDR3 is TGCGCCAGCAGCCAAGGCGACCACTCTGGGGCCAACGTCCTGACTTTC. The rearrangement links TRBV4-3 to TRBJ2-6; D remains ambiguous. Trimming stripped 1 base from V and 0 bases from J, with 7 bases between. This CDR3 comprises 16 residues. Germline V gene lookup returns CDR1 LGHNA and CDR2 YSLEER.

The chain combines TRBV5-4 with TRBJ1-2; no reliable D call. CDR3 length: 15 residues. Between the trimmed V and J ends, which lost 0 bases and 5 bases, there was a span of 14 bases. CDR1 is SGHNT, CDR2 YYREEE, per germline (reference sequence). The CDR3 nucleotides read TGTGCCAGCAGCTTGGCTCCGGGTACGGGGTATGGCTACACCTTC. Translating it yields CASSLAPGTGYGYTF.

The chain's CDR3 is CASDTGEDEKLFF. The CDR3, as DNA: TGTGCCAGTGATACCGGGGAGGATGAAAAACTGTTTTTT. The chain uses TRBV2 and TRBJ1-4; D remains ambiguous. V was trimmed by 9 bases and J by 6 bases, leaving 14 bases between them. This CDR3 is 13 amino acids long. Germline V gene lookup returns CDR1 SNHLY and CDR2 FYNNEI.

The V and J genes are TRBV5-6 and TRBJ2-3; TRBD1 aligns across 10 bases. From germline, CDR1 is SGHDT and CDR2 YYEEEE. J was trimmed by 5 bases and V by 3 bases; bases with no gene match: 9. This CDR3 region has 16 residues. The CDR3: CASSSRDRGSVDTQYF. The CDR3, as DNA: TGTGCCAGCAGCTCCCGGGACAGGGGCTCTGTAGATACGCAGTATTTT.

Comment on this clone: The sample contains more than one DNA sequence encoding this CDR3. The chain has TRBV2 and TRBJ2-1; 8 positions match TRBD1. The germline V gene has CDR1 SNHLY and CDR2 FYNNEI. There are 13 residues in the CDR3. The junction had 2 bases not matched to a gene; V was cut back by 3 bases and J by 7 bases. The CDR3 loop is CASSEDRANEQFF. CDR3 sequence (DNA): TGTGCCAGCAGTGAGGACAGGGCAAATGAGCAGTTCTTC.

This chain connects TRBV9 to TRBJ1-2, with TRBD1 as a possible D gene (6 bases). V shed 7 bases and J shed 4 bases, with 14 bases lying between them. Looked up from germline, CDR1 is SGDLS and CDR2 is YYNGEE. The CDR3 is made up of 13 amino acids. The CDR3 coding sequence is TGTGCCAGCGAGGGGGACCTCAGCTATGGCTACACCTTC. It encodes CASEGDLSYGYTF.

The chain links TRBV6-1 to TRBJ1-5, with D unresolved. In germline, CDR1 is MNHNS, CDR2 SASEGT. Trimming cost V 1 base and J 6 bases, with 7 bases left between them. This CDR3 is 13 amino acids long. The CDR3 coding sequence is TGTGCCAGCAGTGAAGGGACCGGTCAGCCCCAGCATTTT. It is translated as CASSEGTGQPQHF.

CDR3 region: CAWSPGGAYYNEQFF. The CDR3 DNA sequence: TGTGCCTGGAGTCCTGGCGGGGCGTACTACAATGAGCAGTTCTTC. This chain uses TRBV30 with TRBJ2-1; D may be TRBD2 (6 bases). Per the germline V gene, CDR1 is GTSNPN and CDR2 is SVGIG (reference sequence). The CDR3 runs 15 residues. The V gene lost 2 bases and the J gene lost 3 bases, with 14 bases spanning the gap.

The chain is built from TRBV5-4 and TRBJ1-2; possibly TRBD1 for D (5 bases). Germline-derived CDR1 and CDR2 are SGHNT and YYREEE (reference sequence). The CDR3 extends over 18 amino acids. Trimming shortened V by 3 bases and J by 0 bases, and 21 bases separated the two germline ends. The chain's CDR3 is CASSSPSPGRTSNYGYTF. The CDR3 bases are TGTGCCAGCAGCTCCCCGAGCCCGGGACGAACTTCTAACTATGGCTACACCTTC.

The V and J genes are TRBV9 and TRBJ2-3, with D possibly being TRBD1 or TRBD2 (5 bases each). This CDR3 is built from 14 residues. Trimming took off 2 bases at V and 0 bases at J, with 7 bases between the two ends. In germline, CDR1 is SGDLS, CDR2 YYNGEE. The CDR3 DNA reads TGTGCCAGCAGCGTCGGGGACAGCACAGATACGCAGTATTTT. Its protein product is CASSVGDSTDTQYF. Full variable domain (outside the CDR3, taken from reference TRBV9 and TRBJ2-3): DSGVTQTPKHLITATGQRVTLRCSPRSGDLSVYWYQQSLDQGLQFLIQYYNGEERAKGNILERFSAQQFPDLHSELNLSSLELGDSALYFCASSVGDSTDTQYFGPGTRLTVL.

This rearrangement joins TRBV7-2 to TRBJ1-1, with D unresolved. The CDR3 length is 12 residues. Germline CDR1 SGHTA, CDR2 FQGNSA. Trimming left V 3 bases short and J 2 bases short, with 4 bases between. CDR3 DNA sequence: TGTGCCAGCAGCTTCCTAAACACTGAAGCTTTCTTT. Amino acids: CASSFLNTEAFF.